These 30 T cell receptor beta chains share one sample of origin, sequenced in a study of T-cell reconstitution after alpha-beta-depleted transplantation in children. Researchers prepared the TCRbeta library using unique molecular identifiers, the study reports. Each CDR3 protein gets one entry after TCRdb re-called the PCR reads with MiXCR. The sample has around 340,000 distinct CDR3 sequences; 10% to 15% are singletons. The sample here was PBMCs, taken from the stem cell graft. The receptor set was obtained from a human donor who donated a stem cell graft to a child with Fanconi anemia.

The table lists this clonotype with a few counts. The chain recombines TRBV7-9 with TRBJ1-2, with unresolved D. V lost 1 base and J 5 bases, leaving 8 bases between the germline ends. This CDR3 is 13 amino acids long. Germline values: CDR1 SEHNR, CDR2 FQNEAQ (reference sequence). This chain's CDR3 is CASSLGYPYGYTF. The CDR3 coding sequence is TGTGCCAGCAGCTTAGGTTATCCTTATGGCTACACCTTC.

J is TRBJ1-1 and V is TRBV6-5; the D gene is possibly TRBD1 (6 bases). The CDR3 runs 16 residues. CDR1 MNHEY and CDR2 SVGAGI come from the germline V gene. Trimming stripped 0 bases from V and 4 bases from J, with 15 bases between. The CDR3 DNA sequence: TGTGCCAGCAGTTACTCACAGGGAGGCGGGGGCACTGAAGCTTTCTTT. Translating gives CASSYSQGGGGTEAFF.

The rearrangement joins TRBV11-2 to TRBJ2-3, with D uncertain. Germline V gene sequence: CDR1 SGHAT, CDR2 FQNNGV. V gave up 5 bases and J gave up 0 bases, with 12 bases separating them. The CDR3 runs to 15 residues. The chain's CDR3 is CASSHYPASTDTQYF. The CDR3 DNA is TGTGCCAGCAGCCACTATCCAGCCAGCACAGATACGCAGTATTTT.

The chain recombines TRBV7-6 with TRBJ2-1, with TRBD1 as a possible D gene (7 bases). V lost 5 bases and J lost 6, with 17 bases in between. Germline V gene sequence: CDR1 SGHVS, CDR2 FNYEAQ. This CDR3 has 15 residues. CDR3 sequence (DNA): TGTGCCAGCAGCAAAACGTGGCAGGGGGGCAATGAGCAGTTCTTC. Its translation: CASSKTWQGGNEQFF.

The chain carries TRBV29-1 and TRBJ2-1, with unresolved D. Germline V lookup: CDR1 SQVTM, CDR2 ANQGSEA. The CDR3 has 14 residues. V was pared by 4 bases and J by 0 bases, with 10 bases between. The DNA for the CDR3 is TGCAGCGTTGGGGCCAGGTCCTCCTACAATGAGCAGTTCTTC. Its translation: CSVGARSSYNEQFF.

CDR3 region: CASSSLLNREIQYF. The CDR3 DNA is TGTGCCAGCAGCTCCTTATTAAACAGGGAAATTCAGTACTTC. V is TRBV7-2 and J is TRBJ2-4; weak D call: TRBD1 (6 bases). Germline CDR1 reads SGHTA; CDR2 reads FQGNSA. The V end was cut by 4 bases, the J end by 10 bases, with 17 bases between. The CDR3 covers 14 residues.

The rearrangement uses TRBV5-1 and TRBJ1-2; no firm D call. V was pared by 0 bases and J by 2 bases, with 5 bases between. This CDR3 is 13 amino acids long. Germline lookup yields CDR1 SGHRS and CDR2 YFSETQ. The CDR3 nucleotides read TGCGCCAGCAGCTTGGATGAAAACTATGGCTACACCTTC. It codes for CASSLDENYGYTF. The full variable domain, completed using reference TRBV5-1 and TRBJ1-2, is KAGVTQTPRYLIKTRGQQVTLSCSPISGHRSVSWYQQTPGQGLQFLFEYFSETQRNKGNFPGRFSGRQFSNSRSEMNVSTLELGDSALYLCASSLDENYGYTFGSGTRLTVV.

V usage is TRBV7-9 and J usage is TRBJ2-5; D is unclear. The ends were cut back, 5 bases at V and 7 bases at J, with 14 bases in the middle. The CDR3 is made up of 13 amino acids. The germline CDR1 and CDR2 sequences are SEHNR and FQNEAQ (reference sequence). The CDR3 sequence: CASSPLDPPTQYF. The CDR3 DNA reads TGTGCCAGCAGCCCTCTTGACCCCCCGACCCAGTACTTC.

This clonotype was detected only a few times. The chain uses TRBV27 and TRBJ2-3; possibly TRBD1 for D (6 bases). CDR1 MNHEY and CDR2 SMNVEV come from the germline V gene (reference sequence). The V end was cut by 5 bases, the J end by 5 bases, with 11 bases between. The CDR3 runs 13 residues. DNA of the CDR3: TGTGCCAGCAGTACCTCAGGGGAAGATACGCAGTATTTT. The encoded protein is CASSTSGEDTQYF.

There are a few counts of this clonotype. The rearrangement joins TRBV10-3 to TRBJ2-1, with TRBD2 identical over 10 bases. The CDR3 has 18 residues. Germline V gene lookup returns CDR1 ENHRY and CDR2 SYGVKD. Germline trimming cut 0 bases from V and 8 bases from J; bases unmatched to any gene: 13. This CDR3 reads CAISESPLAGVSKDEQFF. The CDR3 region has the DNA TGTGCCATCAGTGAGTCACCCCTAGCGGGGGTTAGTAAGGATGAGCAGTTCTTC.

This clonotype showed up just a few times. The chain links TRBV2 to TRBJ2-3; 10 bases are shared with TRBD2. J was trimmed by 3 bases and V by 10 bases; bases with no gene match: 13. Germline V gene sequence: CDR1 SNHLY, CDR2 FYNNEI. The CDR3 is made up of 16 amino acids. This chain's CDR3 is CATPGGASGGTDTQYF. The CDR3 nucleotides read TGTGCCACCCCCGGGGGTGCTAGCGGGGGTACAGATACGCAGTATTTT.

This chain uses TRBV6-1 with TRBJ1-6; D perhaps matches TRBD1 (6 bases). CDR1 and CDR2 from the germline V gene are MNHNS and SASEGT. Trimming stripped 4 bases from V and 7 bases from J, with 14 bases between. The CDR3 is 15 amino acids. DNA for the CDR3: TGTGCCAGCAGTGCAAACAGGGTACGCAATTCACCCCTCCACTTT. This translates into CASSANRVRNSPLHF.

This clonotype was found many times. The V gene is TRBV13, the J gene TRBJ1-1, with D unresolved. The CDR3 is 15 residues long. Germline loops: CDR1 PRHDT, CDR2 FYEKMQ (reference sequence). V was clipped by 1 base and J by 1 base, with 10 bases between them. The CDR3, as DNA: TGTGCCAGCAGCTTAGTTGGGGAAGGGAACACTGAAGCTTTCTTT. Residues: CASSLVGEGNTEAFF.

CDR3 region: CASSLRVTGDTQYF. CDR3 bases: TGTGCCAGCAGTTTAAGGGTAACAGGGGATACGCAGTATTTT. V is TRBV12-3 or TRBV12-4 and J is TRBJ2-3; tentatively, D is TRBD1 (6 bases). The CDR3 is 14 amino acids. Trimming pared 2 bases from V and 6 bases from J, leaving 12 bases between.

The genes are TRBV18 and TRBJ2-7, with D perhaps matching TRBD2 (5 bases). V was trimmed by 3 bases and J by 7 bases, leaving 10 bases between them. Germline-derived CDR1 and CDR2 are KGHSH and LQKENI. The CDR3 extends over 12 amino acids. The CDR3 DNA is TGTGCCAGCTCACCTGCCGGGGAAGAGCAGTACTTC. It yields the protein CASSPAGEEQYF.

The rearrangement links TRBV9 to TRBJ2-2; 7 bases are a match to TRBD1. The germline V gene encodes CDR1 SGDLS and CDR2 YYNGEE. V gave up 6 bases and J gave up 4 bases; unmatched junction bases: 6. The CDR3 sequence is 14 residues long. CDR3 residues: CASMRGPSTGELFF. The CDR3 DNA reads TGTGCCAGCATGAGGGGGCCTAGCACCGGGGAGCTGTTTTTT.

This clonotype occurred many times. The chain couples TRBV29-1 to TRBJ2-7, with D possibly being TRBD2 (6 bases). Trimming removed 4 bases at V and 2 bases at J, with 12 bases between. The germline V gene has CDR1 SQVTM and CDR2 ANQGSEA. The CDR3 loop spans 13 amino acids. CDR3 residues: CSVVQPGAYEQYF. The CDR3 nucleotides read TGCAGCGTTGTACAACCGGGAGCCTACGAGCAGTACTTC.

This clonotype showed up many times. The chain couples TRBV9 to TRBJ2-6; tentatively, D is TRBD1 or TRBD2 (5 bases each). This CDR3 is 17 amino acids long. CDR1 is SGDLS, CDR2 YYNGEE, per germline. Between the trimmed V and J ends, which lost 4 bases and 2 bases, there was a span of 16 bases. CDR3 coding DNA: TGTGCCAGCAGCTCAAACGCCCGGGGCACTGGGGCCAACGTCCTGACTTTC. This gives the protein CASSSNARGTGANVLTF.

This clonotype has a count of ten or more. An end of the junction does not agree with germline; a read error may underlie this. This chain links TRBV12-3 or TRBV12-4 with TRBJ1-1; D gene uncertain. The CDR3 loop spans 14 amino acids. The CDR3 is CASSLSPGNTEAFF. The CDR3 nucleotides are TGCGCCAGCAGCTTGTCCCCAGGGAACACTGAAGCTTTCTTT.

The rearrangement links TRBV7-2 to TRBJ2-5; 8 positions match TRBD1. The CDR3 has 16 amino acids. The germline gives CDR1 SGHTA, CDR2 FQGNSA. Trimming cost V 3 bases and J 4 bases; bases outside gene matches: 10. The chain's CDR3 is CASSLGGRGPGETQYF. CDR3 DNA sequence: TGTGCCAGCAGCTTGGGAGGCAGGGGGCCGGGAGAGACCCAGTACTTC.

This sequence joins TRBV6-4 and TRBJ2-1, with 8 bases that match TRBD2. Trimming at V came to 4 bases and at J to 7 bases, leaving 3 bases not matched to a gene. CDR1 MRHNA and CDR2 SNTAGT come from the germline V gene. CDR3 length: 13 residues. For the CDR3, the DNA is TGTGCCAGCAGTGTCCAGCGGGGGAATGAGCAGTTCTTC. This translates into CASSVQRGNEQFF.

The CDR3 coding sequence is TGTGCCAGCAGTAATGAGGGGGGCTCCTACGAGCAGTACGTC. Amino acid sequence: CASSNEGGSYEQYV. This chain uses TRBV6-1 with TRBJ2-7; D is perhaps TRBD1 or TRBD2 (6 bases each). The ends were cut back, 5 bases at V and 0 bases at J, with 11 bases in the middle. Germline V gene lookup returns CDR1 MNHNS and CDR2 SASEGT. CDR3 length: 14 residues.

The table lists this clonotype with a few counts. The rearrangement uses TRBV6-2 or TRBV6-3 and TRBJ1-4; D unclear. This CDR3 is 14 amino acids long. Trimming removed 5 bases from V and 8 bases from J, with 15 bases in between. The germline gives CDR1 MNHEY, CDR2 SVGEGT. The CDR3 protein is CASSEDGTAEKLFF. The CDR3, as DNA: TGTGCCAGCAGTGAGGACGGAACTGCGGAAAAACTGTTTTTT.

This clonotype was counted at least ten times. V usage is TRBV18 and J usage is TRBJ1-1, with D unresolved. Trimming left V 3 bases short and J 4 bases short, with 9 bases between. The CDR3 is 13 residues long. From germline, CDR1 is KGHSH and CDR2 LQKENI. The CDR3 region has the DNA TGTGCCAGCTCACCCTTAGGAGGCACTGAAGCTTTCTTT. It is translated as CASSPLGGTEAFF.

The V call is TRBV6-1, the J call TRBJ1-2; a weak D match, TRBD1 (5 bases). There are 13 residues in the CDR3. With 11 bases removed from V and 0 bases from J, the gap between germline ends came to 13 bases. Germline CDR1 reads MNHNS; CDR2 reads SASEGT. CDR3 amino acids: CAVMGPTNYGYTF. In nucleotides, the CDR3 is TGTGCCGTAATGGGGCCTACTAACTATGGCTACACCTTC.

This clonotype was observed at least ten times. The J gene is TRBJ2-1, the V gene TRBV10-2; 9 bases match TRBD2. J lost 2 bases, V lost 7 bases, and 6 bases had no gene match. The CDR3 length is 15 residues. The germline V gene has CDR1 WSHSY and CDR2 SAAADI. The chain's CDR3 is CASTPQRGAYNEQFF. As DNA, the CDR3 is TGCGCCAGCACCCCCCAGCGGGGGGCCTACAATGAGCAGTTCTTC.

CDR3 nucleotide sequence: TGTGCCAGCAGTGTAGGGAATTGTGGCTACACCTTC. Its protein product is CASSVGNCGYTF. This sequence joins TRBV2 and TRBJ1-2; D is uncertain. Looked up from germline, CDR1 is SNHLY and CDR2 is FYNNEI. This CDR3 is 12 amino acids long. V gave up 4 bases and J gave up 7 bases, with 10 bases separating them.

CDR3 nucleotide sequence: TGCAGCGTTTTGGCGGAACCTGAAGCTTTCTTT. Translation gives CSVLAEPEAFF. V usage is TRBV29-1 and J usage is TRBJ1-1; no firm D call. The CDR3 spans 11 residues. The germline V gene has CDR1 SQVTM and CDR2 ANQGSEA. V was pared by 5 bases and J by 6 bases, with 10 bases between.

V is TRBV23-1 and J is TRBJ2-5; D gene ambiguous. TRBV23-1 is given ORF status, its function remaining uncertain. Trimming shortened V by 6 bases and J by 5 bases, and 16 bases separated the two germline ends. The length of the CDR3 is 14 residues. In nucleotides, the CDR3 is TGCGCCAGCAGCCACGGGCCATCGTGCGAGACCCAGTACTTC. Encoded protein: CASSHGPSCETQYF.

The genes are TRBV6-2 or TRBV6-3 and TRBJ2-7; perhaps D is TRBD1 or TRBD2 (7 bases each). The ends were cut back, 5 bases at V and 0 bases at J, with 20 bases in the middle. The CDR3 runs to 17 residues. Germline values: CDR1 MNHEY, CDR2 SVGEGT. Here the CDR3 reads CASSPGGQLLSSYEQYV. In nucleotides, the CDR3 is TGTGCCAGCAGTCCGGGGGGACAGTTATTATCCTCCTACGAGCAGTACGTC.